The next 10 T cell receptor beta chains were all read from a single sample in a study of blood T cells in healthy people across ages. A J-beta primer mix and a sample-barcoded 5' primer were used in a second PCR of roughly 6 to 11 cycles. MiXCR was run by TCRdb on the 5' RACE reads, yielding one entry per CDR3 protein. The sample holds 600,000 to 850,000 distinct CDR3 sequences, 25% seen once. This sample also appeared in a second study, on T cells of mothers and their children.

Source material: blood. These receptors all come from a boy younger than 18 in good health.

This sequence joins TRBV5-1 and TRBJ2-4; D unclear. Germline CDR1 and CDR2: SGHRS and YFSETQ. The CDR3 contains 14 residues. V dropped 1 base and J dropped 6 bases, with 11 bases sitting between them. In DNA, the CDR3 is TGCGCCAGCAGCTTGTTACAAGGGTTAAACATTCAGTACTTC. It specifies CASSLLQGLNIQYF.

The V call is TRBV2, the J call TRBJ2-4, with 8 bases that match TRBD1. The CDR3 is 16 residues long. Per the germline V gene, CDR1 is SNHLY and CDR2 is FYNNEI. The ends lost 3 bases at V and 6 bases at J; junction bases unmatched: 10. The CDR3 DNA reads TGTGCCAGCAGTGAGGTCCCGGGACAGGTGGGAAACATTCAGTACTTC. This encodes CASSEVPGQVGNIQYF.

The chain uses TRBV19 and TRBJ2-1, with D maybe TRBD1 (5 bases). V lost 9 bases and J 3 bases, leaving 6 bases between the germline ends. The CDR3 totals 11 residues. Germline V gene lookup returns CDR1 LNHDA and CDR2 SQIVND (reference sequence). The CDR3 sequence is CASGHYNEQFF. CDR3 sequence (DNA): TGTGCCAGCGGACACTACAATGAGCAGTTCTTC.

Note on this clonotype: At one boundary the junction diverges from the germline segment, which might be a read error. The V and J genes are TRBV14 and TRBJ1-2; D is uncertain. There are 12 residues in the CDR3. CDR1 and CDR2 from the germline V gene are SGHDN and FVKESK. The CDR3 nucleotides are TGTGCCAGCAGCCAAACTGCAGATGGCCACACCTTC. The encoded protein is CASSQTADGHTF.

The J gene is TRBJ1-1, the V gene TRBV5-1; D gene unclear. The DNA end is a closer match to TRBJ2-1, so the J assignment may be wrong. Germline lookup yields CDR1 SGHRS and CDR2 YFSETQ. The CDR3 consists of 13 residues. CDR3 sequence (DNA): TGCGCCAGCAGCTTGACAGCGAACAATGAGCAGTTCTTC. This sequence encodes CASSLTANNEQFF.

Here the CDR3 reads CASSLVVTGDHEQYF. The CDR3 nucleotides read TGTGCCAGCAGCTTAGTAGTTACGGGCGACCACGAGCAGTACTTC. The chain links TRBV7-9 to TRBJ2-7; D gene uncertain. CDR3 length equals 15 residues. Trimming removed 1 base at V and 5 bases at J, with 15 bases between. Germline CDR1 SEHNR, CDR2 FQNEAQ (reference sequence).

The chain links TRBV6-5 to TRBJ2-7, with 7 nucleotides matching TRBD1. Germline V gene sequence: CDR1 MNHEY, CDR2 SVGAGI. Trimming at V came to 6 bases and at J to 3 bases, leaving 8 bases not matched to a gene. The length of the CDR3 is 14 residues. Written as DNA, the CDR3 is TGTGCCAGCAGGACCGGGACAGACCTCTACGAGCAGTACTTC. It codes for CASRTGTDLYEQYF.

This sequence joins TRBV11-2 and TRBJ2-7; tentatively, D is TRBD2 (6 bases). Germline values: CDR1 SGHAT, CDR2 FQNNGV. Between the trimmed V and J ends, which lost 1 base and 2 bases, there was a span of 9 bases. The CDR3 runs 14 residues. CDR3 sequence (DNA): TGTGCCAGCAGCTTAGCCTCTAGCGCCTACGAGCAGTACTTC. As protein: CASSLASSAYEQYF.

The V and J genes are TRBV7-9 and TRBJ2-1, with D perhaps TRBD2 (6 bases). Per the germline V gene, CDR1 is SEHNR and CDR2 is FQNEAQ (reference sequence). This CDR3 comprises 13 residues. Trimming shortened V by 7 bases and J by 6 bases, and 13 bases separated the two germline ends. This CDR3 reads CASTTGTFNEQFF. The DNA for the CDR3 is TGTGCCAGCACCACCGGGACTTTCAATGAGCAGTTCTTC.

The chain is built from TRBV6-2 or TRBV6-3 and TRBJ2-7, with TRBD2 identical over 8 bases. V lost 0 bases to trimming and J lost 2 bases; unmatched junction nucleotides: 6. CDR3 size: 16 residues. CDR1 and CDR2 from the germline V gene are MNHEY and SVGEGT. For the CDR3, the DNA is TGTGCCAGCAGTTACTCCGAGCGGGGGAACGCCTACGAGCAGTACTTC. Protein sequence: CASSYSERGNAYEQYF.